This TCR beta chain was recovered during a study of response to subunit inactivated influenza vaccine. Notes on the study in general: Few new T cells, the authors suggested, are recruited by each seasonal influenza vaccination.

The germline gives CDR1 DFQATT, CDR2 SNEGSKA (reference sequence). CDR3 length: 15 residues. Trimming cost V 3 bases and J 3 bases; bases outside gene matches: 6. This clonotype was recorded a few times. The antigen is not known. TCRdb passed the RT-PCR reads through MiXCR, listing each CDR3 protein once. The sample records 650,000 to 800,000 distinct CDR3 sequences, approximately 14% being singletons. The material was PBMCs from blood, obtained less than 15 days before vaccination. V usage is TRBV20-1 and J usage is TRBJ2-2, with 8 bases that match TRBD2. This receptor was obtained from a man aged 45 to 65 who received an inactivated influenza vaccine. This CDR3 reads CSARQAGVDTGELFF. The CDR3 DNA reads TGCAGTGCTAGGCAAGCGGGAGTTGACACCGGGGAGCTGTTTTTT.